The TCR beta chain under discussion was sequenced for a study of human versus mouse CDR3 diversity and MHC coevolution. Findings and caveats of the study: Human T cells were selected on more than five MHC II alleles.

Looked up from germline, CDR1 is WNHNN and CDR2 is SYGVQD (reference sequence). The CDR3 has 15 residues. Unmatched junction bases numbered 6, after V lost 3 bases and J lost 5 bases. As for this clone: Antigen specificity is unknown.

Cells were CD45RO-negative CD62L-positive naive CD4 T cells sorted from PBMCs. Only in-frame clones appear in the TCRdb table, and some are missing; sequencing was by immunoSEQ multiplex PCR. The repertoire holds 50,000 to 65,000 clones, 90% to 95% seen once, with 15% to 20% in the top ten. Material for sequencing was naive CD4+ T cells from blood. Subset defined: CD45RO-negative CD62L-positive naive CD4 T cells. This TCR was sampled from a person aged 55 to 69 in good health. V gene TRBV10-1 combines with J gene TRBJ2-7, with TRBD2 matching over 11 bases. In DNA, the CDR3 is TGCGCCAGCAGTGAAGGGCTAGCGGGAGGACACGAGCAGTACTTC. It specifies CASSEGLAGGHEQYF.